This is a list of T cell receptor beta chains from one sample in a study of cytomegalovirus exposure and HLA in healthy donors. Here immunoSEQ multiplex PCR was the method, and the copy in TCRdb shows in-frame clones only, minus some. The sample has 180,000 or so clones, around four fifths seen once. Sample: PBMCs. The receptors shown here come from a female donor in good health and CMV-seronegative. CDR3s include the opening cysteine and the closing phenylalanine or tryptophan.

J	V	CDR3
TRBJ2-3	TRBV9	CASSGRQRGSTDTQYF
TRBJ1-5	TRBV28	CASSLFGGSNQPQHF
TRBJ1-2	TRBV6-6	CASSSTGVNYGYTF
TRBJ1-5	TRBV30	CAWGFSNQPQHF
TRBJ2-1	TRBV9	CASSDRLAGGFNEQFF
TRBJ2-7	TRBV20-1	CSARSVYEQYF
TRBJ2-7	TRBV2	CASRGQTSSYKQYF
TRBJ2-1	TRBV2	CASRPSVPYNEQFF
TRBJ1-6	TRBV7-9	CATDPGSSYNSPLHF
TRBJ2-1	TRBV5-4	CASSQRTSGSNEQFF
TRBJ2-3	TRBV10-2	CASSEYRAYAIDTQYF
TRBJ1-1	TRBV5-1	CASTLRGGSTNTEAFF
TRBJ2-7	TRBV5-1	CASSSTDRYEQYF
TRBJ2-1	TRBV5-1	CASSPQVRYNEQFF
TRBJ1-1	TRBV4-3	CASSQGRTSTEAFF